Following are 30 T cell receptor beta chains from one sample sequenced in a study of Graves' ophthalmopathy and Graves' hyperthyroidism. Amplified material comprised TCR beta CDR3 regions derived from RNA transcripts. HTBI primers primed a first-round RT-PCR, and a second-round multiplex PCR followed. Each CDR3 protein is one row after TCRdb ran MiXCR on the multiplex PCR reads. The sample lists 900,000 to 1,200,000 distinct CDR3 sequences, about two fifths occurring once. Sample: peripheral blood or thyroid tissue (not recorded which). The source of these receptors is an adult man with Graves' hyperthyroidism.

The chain combines TRBV2 with TRBJ2-7; D is tentatively TRBD1 or TRBD2 (5 bases each). The V end lost 4 bases, the J end lost 3 bases, and 25 bases lay between the germline ends. CDR1 and CDR2 from the germline V gene are SNHLY and FYNNEI. The CDR3 contains 18 residues. The CDR3 region is CASSGASLTGTLFYEQYF. The CDR3 DNA reads TGTGCCAGCAGTGGAGCGTCCCTAACCGGGACGTTATTCTACGAGCAGTACTTC.

This clonotype has only a few counts. The chain recombines TRBV4-3 with TRBJ2-5; D perhaps matches TRBD2 (5 bases). In germline, CDR1 is LGHNA, CDR2 YSLEER. CDR3 length equals 14 residues. Trimming took 0 bases from V and 6 from J, leaving 11 bases between them. For the CDR3, the DNA is TGCGCCAGCAGCCAAGATCGGGGTATCCAGACCCAGTACTTC. This gives the protein CASSQDRGIQTQYF.

The chain couples TRBV2 to TRBJ2-7; 7 bases fit TRBD1. CDR1 SNHLY and CDR2 FYNNEI come from the germline V gene. With 9 bases clipped from V and 7 bases from J, the junction kept 15 bases outside the gene matches. The CDR3 has 14 residues. The CDR3 DNA sequence: TGTGCCAGTAGCCCCCGGGACAGACTTCTGGAGCAGTACTTC. Its translation is CASSPRDRLLEQYF.

This clonotype came up many times. V is TRBV5-6 and J is TRBJ1-1; D not resolved. The V gene lost 5 bases and the J gene lost 7 bases, with 9 bases spanning the gap. Germline CDR1 reads SGHDT; CDR2 reads YYEEEE. The CDR3 spans 11 residues. The CDR3 coding sequence is TGTGCCAGCAGGGGGATGGGTGAAGCTTTCTTT. It codes for CASRGMGEAFF.

This clonotype was recorded many times. J is TRBJ1-1 and V is TRBV5-1; the D gene is possibly TRBD1 (5 bases). Germline loops: CDR1 SGHRS, CDR2 YFSETQ. The germline V and J ends were trimmed by 7 bases and 1 base, with 11 bases remaining between them. This CDR3 region has 13 residues. CDR3 DNA sequence: TGCGCCAGCTATTCAGGGTGGAACACTGAAGCTTTCTTT. It encodes CASYSGWNTEAFF.

Many counts were recorded for this clonotype. This chain uses TRBV9 with TRBJ2-7; no definite D call. CDR1 is SGDLS, CDR2 YYNGEE, per germline. V gave up 0 bases and J gave up 0 bases, with 10 bases separating them. The CDR3 sequence is 15 residues long. CDR3 DNA sequence: TGTGCCAGCAGCGTAGGATCAGCCAGCTCCTACGAGCAGTACTTC. Translating gives CASSVGSASSYEQYF.

V and J are TRBV5-4 and TRBJ2-6; D is ambiguous. Looked up from germline, CDR1 is SGHNT and CDR2 is YYREEE (reference sequence). The CDR3 is made up of 15 amino acids. V gave up 4 bases and J gave up 0 bases, with 8 bases separating them. CDR3 in amino acids: CASSPDTSGANVLTF. In nucleotides, the CDR3 is TGTGCCAGCAGCCCAGACACCTCTGGGGCCAACGTCCTGACTTTC.

The chain couples TRBV2 to TRBJ2-5; a weak D match, TRBD2 (6 bases). Trimming took off 9 bases at V and 5 bases at J, with 22 bases between the two ends. The CDR3 runs 15 residues. Germline CDR1 is SNHLY and CDR2 is FYNNEI. In DNA, the CDR3 is TGTGCCAGTCTTTCGATAGCGGCCCCCGTGGAGACCCAGTACTTC. Its translation is CASLSIAAPVETQYF.

This clonotype turned up a few times. The rearrangement uses TRBV4-3 and TRBJ2-7; 9 bases map to TRBD2. The V gene end was trimmed by 2 bases and the J gene end by 6 bases; junction bases not matched to a gene: 17. The germline CDR1 and CDR2 sequences are LGHNA and YSLEER. This CDR3 contains 18 residues. CDR3: CASSQQPGVAGVPPEQYF. In DNA form, the CDR3 reads TGCGCCAGCAGCCAACAACCCGGGGTAGCGGGAGTTCCTCCCGAGCAGTACTTC.

In this sample, this clonotype turned up many times. The chain recombines TRBV4-3 with TRBJ1-2; 9 bases fit TRBD1. CDR1 and CDR2 (germline): LGHNA, YSLEER. This CDR3 contains 15 residues. The ends lost 0 bases at V and 6 bases at J; junction bases unmatched: 5. This chain's CDR3 is CASSQDWDRVHGYTF. The CDR3 DNA reads as TGCGCCAGCAGCCAAGATTGGGACAGGGTCCATGGCTACACCTTC.

In its sample, this clonotype was seen a few times. The chain employs TRBV7-2 and TRBJ1-4; no clear D. The ends were cut back, 0 bases at V and 1 base at J, with 3 bases in the middle. CDR3 length equals 14 residues. Germline V gives CDR1 SGHTA, CDR2 FQGNSA. The CDR3 here is CASSLALTNEKLFF. In DNA form, the CDR3 reads TGTGCCAGCAGCTTAGCGCTAACTAATGAAAAACTGTTTTTT.

The chain uses TRBV7-7 and TRBJ2-5; the D gene could be TRBD1 or TRBD2 (5 bases each). Per germline, CDR1 SSHAT and CDR2 FNYEAQ (reference sequence). The CDR3 sequence is 14 residues long. V gave up 4 bases and J gave up 4 bases, with 13 bases separating them. CDR3 sequence: CASSSGLGAETQYF. As DNA, the CDR3 is TGTGCCAGCAGCTCGGGGCTGGGAGCAGAGACCCAGTACTTC.

This clonotype has just one count. The DNA for the CDR3 is TGTGCCACCAGCAGTATCCGGGACAGGGGGTTTGGCGGGGAGCTGTTTTTT. Amino acids: CATSSIRDRGFGGELFF. The chain joins TRBV15 to TRBJ2-2; 11 bases match TRBD1. CDR3 length: 17 amino acids. Trimming took 3 bases from V and 7 from J; bases not matched to a gene: 10. Germline CDR1 is LNHNV and CDR2 is YYDKDF (reference sequence).

This clonotype was seen repeatedly, ten times or more. V usage is TRBV2 and J usage is TRBJ1-2, with TRBD1 as a possible D gene (5 bases). Germline assignment: CDR1 SNHLY and CDR2 FYNNEI. The CDR3 totals 15 residues. Trimming removed 4 bases from V and 7 bases from J, with 19 bases in between. The DNA of the CDR3 is TGTGCCAGCAGTGCCGGGACGCGCGACCCGCGTGGCTACACCTTC. Amino acid sequence: CASSAGTRDPRGYTF. Complete variable domain (other parts from reference TRBV2 and TRBJ1-2): EPEVTQTPSHQVTQMGQEVILRCVPISNHLYFYWYRQILGQKVEFLVSFYNNEISEKSEIFDDQFSVERPDGSNFTLKIRSTKLEDSAMYFCASSAGTRDPRGYTFGSGTRLTVV.

This clonotype was observed many times. The genes are TRBV7-9 and TRBJ2-7; D gene uncertain. Trimming removed 3 bases from V and 5 bases from J, with 17 bases in between. Germline values: CDR1 SEHNR, CDR2 FQNEAQ (reference sequence). The CDR3 runs 15 residues. CDR3 in DNA: TGTGCCAGCAGCTTGATACTGGGCCCGAGCGACGAGCAGTACTTC. Translating it yields CASSLILGPSDEQYF.

The J gene is TRBJ2-5, the V gene TRBV15; tentative D call: TRBD1 (6 bases). The CDR3 totals 14 residues. Trimming shortened V by 8 bases and J by 6 bases, and 19 bases separated the two germline ends. In germline, CDR1 is LNHNV, CDR2 YYDKDF (reference sequence). Here the CDR3 DNA reads TGTGCCACCCAAGCTAAAACCAGGGGCCAGACCCAGTACTTC. As protein: CATQAKTRGQTQYF.

Many counts were recorded for this clonotype. The V and J genes are TRBV7-2 and TRBJ2-7; D ambiguous. V shed 5 bases and J shed 1 base, with 15 bases lying between them. The CDR3 is 15 amino acids. Germline V gives CDR1 SGHTA, CDR2 FQGNSA. This CDR3 is CASSEPSRLSYEQYF. The CDR3 region has the DNA TGTGCCAGCAGCGAGCCATCCCGCCTATCCTACGAGCAGTACTTC.

The chain employs TRBV20-1 and TRBJ2-5, with 8 nucleotides matching TRBD1. From germline, CDR1 is DFQATT and CDR2 SNEGSKA (reference sequence). This CDR3 has 17 residues. The V gene end was trimmed by 6 bases and the J gene end by 1 base; junction bases not matched to a gene: 16. CDR3 protein: CSAPGSRGLNPQETQYF. The CDR3 nucleotides read TGCAGTGCCCCAGGTAGCAGGGGGCTGAACCCCCAAGAGACCCAGTACTTC.

This rearrangement joins TRBV2 to TRBJ1-2; D is undetermined. Trimming left V 3 bases short and J 5 bases short, with 13 bases between. The V gene's germline CDR1 is SNHLY and CDR2 FYNNEI. This CDR3 region has 14 residues. The CDR3 sequence is CASSDGQRFYGYTF. Written as DNA, the CDR3 is TGTGCCAGCAGTGACGGTCAAAGGTTTTATGGCTACACCTTC.

Points on this clonotype: One base away lies a much larger clone, so this may be a sequencing read error. The rearrangement uses TRBV12-3 or TRBV12-4 and TRBJ1-6, with a possible D match to TRBD1 (6 bases). The CDR3 contains 14 residues. The chain's CDR3 is CAGSLAGQNSPLHF. CDR3 nucleotide sequence: TGTGCCGGCAGTTTAGCTGGACAGAATTCACCCCTCCACTTT.

The chain couples TRBV5-1 to TRBJ1-6, with 9 positions matching TRBD1. V trimming: 4 bases; J trimming: 10 bases; junction bases outside the gene matches: 9. Per the germline V gene, CDR1 is SGHRS and CDR2 is YFSETQ. The CDR3 extends over 15 amino acids. The CDR3 nucleotides read TGCGCCAGCAGCCCGCCCGGGACAGGGAGGTCACCCCTCCACTTT. Translated, it gives CASSPPGTGRSPLHF.

This clonotype was counted between two and nine times. The V call is TRBV4-3, the J call TRBJ2-7, with TRBD2 matching over 10 bases. This CDR3 is 16 amino acids long. Germline-derived CDR1 and CDR2 are LGHNA and YSLEER. V gave up 0 bases and J gave up 4 bases; unmatched junction bases: 6. The CDR3 spells CASSQDRTSGTYEQYF. CDR3 coding DNA: TGCGCCAGCAGCCAAGATCGTACTAGCGGGACATACGAGCAGTACTTC.

This clonotype was detected a few times. The junction departs from the called germline gene at one end, perhaps through a read error. CDR3 DNA sequence: TGCGCCTGCAGCACCCGGGGGTACTTC. Its translation is CACSTRGYF. The chain carries TRBV5-1 and TRBJ2-7, with D possibly being TRBD2 (5 bases). Germline values: CDR1 SGHRS, CDR2 YFSETQ. The CDR3 spans 9 residues. Full variable domain (missing parts from reference TRBV5-1 and TRBJ2-7): KAGVTQTPRYLIKTRGQQVTLSCSPISGHRSVSWYQQTPGQGLQFLFEYFSETQRNKGNFPGRFSGRQFSNSRSEMNVSTLELGDSALYLCACSTRGYFGPGTRLTVT.

The chain recombines TRBV27 with TRBJ2-7; TRBD1 matches 7 bases. Germline trimming cut 5 bases from V and 1 base from J; bases unmatched to any gene: 8. The CDR3 is 15 residues long. Germline CDR1 is MNHEY and CDR2 is SMNVEV (reference sequence). The CDR3, as DNA: TGTGCCAGCAGTAGGAGGACAGGAACGTCCTACGAGCAGTACTTC. It yields the protein CASSRRTGTSYEQYF.

This clonotype was counted ten times or more. The chain couples TRBV29-1 to TRBJ1-4; tentative D call: TRBD1 (5 bases). V was cut by 7 bases and J by 8 bases, with 14 bases left in between. Germline CDR1 is SQVTM and CDR2 is ANQGSEA. This CDR3 is built from 12 residues. DNA for the CDR3: TGCAGCGCTAAGACAGTGGACGAAAAACTGTTTTTT. It specifies CSAKTVDEKLFF.

Remarks on this clonotype: It may be a read error: a sequence one base away is much more abundant. V and J are TRBV19 and TRBJ1-1; the match to TRBD1 covers 10 bases. CDR3 length: 14 residues. Germline CDR1 and CDR2: LNHDA and SQIVND (reference sequence). CDR3 DNA sequence: TGTGCCAGCAGATCCCGGGACAGGGGCACTGGAGCTTTCTTT. The encoded protein is CASRSRDRGTGAFF.

The chain is built from TRBV5-1 and TRBJ1-2; D is unclear. In germline, CDR1 is SGHRS, CDR2 YFSETQ. Trimming removed 2 bases at V and 4 bases at J, with 12 bases between. This CDR3 contains 14 residues. CDR3 loop: CASSLHQETYGYTF. The CDR3 nucleotides read TGCGCCAGCAGCTTACACCAAGAGACCTATGGCTACACCTTC.

In this sample, this clonotype turned up many times. The chain carries TRBV10-3 and TRBJ2-2; 7 bases align to TRBD2. This CDR3 is 14 amino acids long. Looked up from germline, CDR1 is ENHRY and CDR2 is SYGVKD. J gave up 2 bases and V 11 bases, and 8 bases lay outside the gene matches. The CDR3 sequence: CAANSGGNTGELFF. The CDR3 DNA sequence: TGTGCCGCTAACTCGGGGGGAAACACCGGGGAGCTGTTTTTT.

The V call is TRBV28, the J call TRBJ1-1; D is unresolved. Germline values: CDR1 MDHEN, CDR2 SYDVKM. This CDR3 has 11 residues. V shed 3 bases and J shed 4 bases, with 3 bases lying between them. DNA for the CDR3: TGTGCCAGCAGTTTTCCCACTGAAGCTTTCTTT. Protein: CASSFPTEAFF.

This clonotype showed up many times. The CDR3 region is CSASGLAGDEQYF. CDR3 nucleotides: TGCAGTGCTAGTGGGCTAGCGGGGGACGAGCAGTACTTC. The chain couples TRBV20-1 to TRBJ2-7; 10 positions agree with TRBD2. Unmatched junction bases numbered 4, after V lost 3 bases and J lost 5 bases. CDR1 DFQATT and CDR2 SNEGSKA come from the germline V gene (reference sequence). The CDR3 sequence is 13 residues long.